This T cell receptor beta chain stems from a study of blood T cells in healthy people across ages. About the study: Every two T cells gave about one barcoded beta molecule via template switching.

They isolated at least 6.5 million PBMCs from each sample. Study-wide findings and caveats: Per million T cells, the diversity of TCR beta decreased roughly linearly as age advanced.

CDR3 length equals 14 residues. Germline V gene data show CDR1 as DFQATT and CDR2 as SNEGSKA (reference sequence). Losses at the gene ends were 1 base for V and 6 bases for J; bases not matched to a gene: 3. This clonotype was observed many times. Its specificity is not known. Using a J-beta primer mix together with a sample-barcoded 5' primer, a second PCR was run for roughly 6 to 12 cycles. TCRdb reprocessed the 5' RACE reads with MiXCR, giving one entry per CDR3 protein. The repertoire holds about 640,000 distinct CDR3 sequences, with about 30% as singletons. Sequenced material: blood. The sequence was collected from a woman older than 75 in good health. The V and J genes are TRBV20-1 and TRBJ2-1; 10 bases fit TRBD2. The CDR3 sequence: CSARGLAGSNEQFF. In DNA form, the CDR3 reads TGCAGTGCTAGAGGACTAGCGGGTTCCAATGAGCAGTTCTTC.